The 25 T cell receptor beta chains presented below share a single source sample, sequenced in a study of T cells expressing NK-cell markers. TCRdb re-called the 5' RACE reads and catalogs CDR3 proteins one per entry, DNA excluded. This sample's table has a few hundred thousand distinct CDR3 sequences. The sequenced sample consisted of blood T cells: a sorted CD56 or NKG2C T cell subset, CD4+ or CD8+ T cells, or bulk PBMC T cells (not recorded which). These receptors all come from a woman between 50 and 59 years old in good health.

This chain links TRBV2 with TRBJ2-3; TCRdb's D call, TRBD2, is unchecked because there is no DNA. The CDR3 is 15 residues long. Germline V gene lookup returns CDR1 SNHLY and CDR2 FYNNEI. The CDR3: CASIGTSGSTDTQYF.

The chain joins TRBV7-9 to TRBJ2-5. Germline V gives CDR1 SEHNR, CDR2 FQNEAQ (reference sequence). This CDR3 region has 11 residues. The CDR3 sequence: CASRRSETQYF.

The CDR3 region is CASSSGQVVYGYTF. The chain combines TRBV5-6 with TRBJ1-2; TCRdb's D call, TRBD1, is unchecked because there is no DNA. This CDR3 contains 14 residues. Germline V gene sequence: CDR1 SGHDT, CDR2 YYEEEE.

The chain combines TRBV13 with TRBJ2-7; the TCRdb D gene call, TRBD2, has no DNA to confirm it. Per the germline V gene, CDR1 is PRHDT and CDR2 is FYEKMQ (reference sequence). The CDR3 extends over 18 amino acids. The CDR3 region is CASSRLAGGLMKPYEQYF.

The V gene is TRBV11-1, the J gene TRBJ1-1; the TRBD1 assignment by TCRdb is unverifiable without DNA. The CDR3 is 16 residues long. The V gene's germline CDR1 is SGHAT and CDR2 FQDESV (reference sequence). The CDR3 loop reads CASSLRPDRGYTEAFF.

The rearrangement uses TRBV14 and TRBJ2-1. Germline lookup yields CDR1 SGHDN and CDR2 FVKESK. This CDR3 is 15 amino acids long. The CDR3: CASSQDLGPINEQFF.

V and J are TRBV6-1 and TRBJ2-5; checking the TCRdb D call of TRBD1 is not possible without DNA. The CDR3 consists of 14 residues. Germline values: CDR1 MNHNS, CDR2 SASEGT. The CDR3 sequence is CASRGTGSQETQYF.

V is TRBV12-3 or TRBV12-4 and J is TRBJ1-5; as DNA is missing, the TRBD1 call by TCRdb cannot be tested. This CDR3 spans 15 amino acids. Here the CDR3 reads CASTPDPGGFQPQHF.

This chain connects TRBV29-1 to TRBJ1-3; TCRdb designates TRBD1, a call that cannot be tested without DNA. This CDR3 has 13 residues. Germline CDR1 is SQVTM and CDR2 is ANQGSEA. The CDR3 loop is CSVWARPGNTIYF.

The V and J genes are TRBV18 and TRBJ1-1. The CDR3 sequence is 13 residues long. Germline V gives CDR1 KGHSH, CDR2 LQKENI. The CDR3 sequence: CASSPKEKPEAFF.

The rearrangement uses TRBV7-9 and TRBJ2-1; TCRdb gives TRBD2 as the D gene, but with no DNA this cannot be confirmed. Germline-derived CDR1 and CDR2 are SEHNR and FQNEAQ (reference sequence). There are 12 residues in the CDR3. The chain's CDR3 is CASRREGNEQFF. Complete variable domain (other parts from reference TRBV7-9 and TRBJ2-1): DTGVSQNPRHKITKRGQNVTFRCDPISEHNRLYWYRQTLGQGPEFLTYFQNEAQLEKSRLLSDRFSAERPKGSFSTLEIQRTEQGDSAMYLCASRREGNEQFFGPGTRLTVL.

This chain connects TRBV1 to TRBJ1-1; checking the TCRdb D call of TRBD1 is not possible without DNA. TRBV1 is annotated as a pseudogene. This CDR3 is 22 amino acids long. CDR3 region: CTSSQGTALNTEAFFGVTEAFF.

The chain recombines TRBV18 with TRBJ2-1. Germline CDR1 reads KGHSH; CDR2 reads LQKENI. There are 15 residues in the CDR3. CDR3 region: CASSPSKISYNEQFF. The full variable domain, with the rest looked up from reference TRBV18 and TRBJ2-1, is NAGVMQNPRHLVRRRGQEARLRCSPMKGHSHVYWYRQLPEEGLKFMVYLQKENIIDESGMPKERFSAEFPKEGPSILRIQQVVRGDSAAYFCASSPSKISYNEQFFGPGTRLTVL.

The CDR3 sequence: CASSLGWTGQETQYF. The V gene is TRBV5-1, the J gene TRBJ2-5; TCRdb selects TRBD1, and the lack of DNA leaves this call unchecked. CDR1 and CDR2 from the germline V gene are SGHRS and YFSETQ. This CDR3 is 15 amino acids long.

V is TRBV10-3 and J is TRBJ2-3; TCRdb proposes TRBD1, but this gene call is untestable without DNA. Germline values: CDR1 ENHRY, CDR2 SYGVKD. The CDR3 runs 12 residues. CDR3 loop: CAITGTGTTQYF.

The gene calls are TRBV12-3 or TRBV12-4 and TRBJ1-2; TCRdb's D call of TRBD1 is untestable without DNA. The CDR3 extends over 14 amino acids. The CDR3 region is CASRPRTGHYGYTF.

This chain links TRBV20-1 with TRBJ2-3; TCRdb picks TRBD1, but there is no DNA to check that call. The CDR3 extends over 15 amino acids. The germline V gene encodes CDR1 DFQATT and CDR2 SNEGSKA (reference sequence). CDR3 in amino acids: CSAPGPRGHGDTQYF.

This rearrangement joins TRBV12-3 or TRBV12-4 to TRBJ1-2. The CDR3 contains 13 residues. The CDR3 loop reads CASSLLPGRGYTF.

The CDR3 sequence is CAQGETDTQYF. The chain has TRBV6-5 and TRBJ2-3; the D call of TRBD1 rests on TCRdb alone, since no DNA is present to check it. This CDR3 region has 11 residues. Per the germline V gene, CDR1 is MNHEY and CDR2 is SVGAGI.

The chain links TRBV2 to TRBJ1-1. CDR3 length equals 14 residues. CDR1 and CDR2 from the germline V gene are SNHLY and FYNNEI. The CDR3 region is CASSVLIGSTEAFF.

The chain links TRBV29-1 to TRBJ2-1; TCRdb proposes TRBD2, but this gene call is untestable without DNA. Germline V CDR1 and CDR2: SQVTM, ANQGSEA. CDR3 length: 15 residues. CDR3 in amino acids: CSVDMGLAGGNEQFF.

The chain's CDR3 is CASSTDRGQFYGYTF. This rearrangement joins TRBV5-5 to TRBJ1-2; TCRdb reports TRBD1, a call that lacks DNA to check it against. Germline V CDR1 and CDR2: SGHKS, YYEKEE (reference sequence). The CDR3 totals 15 residues.

The gene calls are TRBV5-1 and TRBJ1-5; the TCRdb call, TRBD1, lacks DNA for checking. CDR3 length: 16 residues. CDR1 and CDR2 (germline): SGHRS, YFSETQ. The CDR3 sequence: CASSLGDTDPNQPQHF.

The chain recombines TRBV15 with TRBJ2-5; TCRdb outputs TRBD2, but without DNA this stays unchecked. Looked up from germline, CDR1 is LNHNV and CDR2 is YYDKDF (reference sequence). CDR3 length: 14 amino acids. The CDR3: CATSREGLSETQYF.

The J gene is TRBJ2-1, the V gene TRBV6-1. Germline V lookup: CDR1 MNHNS, CDR2 SASEGT. The CDR3 loop spans 15 amino acids. This chain's CDR3 is CASSEAGAPGNEQFF.